One sample yielded the 10 T cell receptor beta chains listed below, sequenced in a study of OX40 agonist ivuxolimab in advanced cancers. The library relied on the immunoSEQ multiplex PCR assay. In its TCRdb copy, this immuneACCESS table keeps in-frame sequences only and misses some clones. Where compared with another copy, unresolved V genes explain less than half of these, and the others have no known cause. This sample lists 90,000 to 120,000 clones; 90% were detected once. Approximately 0.31% of the sample is in the top ten clones. The sample here was CD4+ or CD8+ T cells sorted from blood, taken in a trial of the OX40 agonist ivuxolimab. The receptors here all came from an adult with an advanced solid tumor such as melanoma, head and neck, liver or kidney cancer.

This chain uses TRBV5-1 with TRBJ2-7; 7 bases line up with TRBD2. The CDR3 has 15 residues. CDR1 and CDR2 (germline): SGHRS, YFSETQ. V lost 6 bases, J lost 3 bases, and 12 bases stayed unmatched. The CDR3 loop reads CASKYGQAGLYEQYF. CDR3 coding DNA: TGCGCCAGCAAGTATGGCCAAGCGGGGCTCTACGAGCAGTACTTC. The full variable domain, with the rest looked up from reference TRBV5-1 and TRBJ2-7, is KAGVTQTPRYLIKTRGQQVTLSCSPISGHRSVSWYQQTPGQGLQFLFEYFSETQRNKGNFPGRFSGRQFSNSRSEMNVSTLELGDSALYLCASKYGQAGLYEQYFGPGTRLTVT.

The chain uses TRBV5-1 and TRBJ2-2; weak D call: TRBD1 (6 bases). The CDR3 consists of 17 residues. Germline V lookup: CDR1 SGHRS, CDR2 YFSETQ. V lost 0 bases and J lost 8, with 20 bases in between. As DNA, the CDR3 is TGCGCCAGCAGCTTGGCCTATCAGACAGGTTATCAGGGGGAGCTGTTTTTT. It encodes CASSLAYQTGYQGELFF.

Concerning this clone: Other DNA sequences in the sample encode the same CDR3. The chain joins TRBV5-1 to TRBJ2-2; D unclear. The germline V gene encodes CDR1 SGHRS and CDR2 YFSETQ. This CDR3 spans 12 amino acids. The V end was cut by 2 bases, the J end by 2 bases, with 1 base between. The CDR3 nucleotides are TGCGCCAGCAGCTTAAACACCGGGGAGCTGTTTTTT. This translates into CASSLNTGELFF.

V usage is TRBV28 and J usage is TRBJ2-4, with D perhaps matching TRBD1 (7 bases). CDR1 is MDHEN, CDR2 SYDVKM, per germline. The CDR3 sequence is 14 residues long. V gave up 4 bases and J gave up 9 bases, with 16 bases separating them. CDR3 in DNA: TGTGCCAGCAGTTCCGTGAACAGGGGAGGCATTCAGTACTTC. Translated, it gives CASSSVNRGGIQYF. The entire variable domain, with the rest obtained from reference TRBV28 and TRBJ2-4, is as follows: DVKVTQSSRYLVKRTGEKVFLECVQDMDHENMFWYRQDPGLGLRLIYFSYDVKMKEKGDIPEGYSVSREKKERFSLILESASTNQTSMYLCASSSVNRGGIQYFGAGTRLSVL.

The chain joins TRBV19 to TRBJ1-1; D is perhaps TRBD1 (5 bases). The CDR3 consists of 15 residues. Germline V gene lookup returns CDR1 LNHDA and CDR2 SQIVND (reference sequence). The V gene lost 2 bases and the J gene lost 4 bases, with 14 bases spanning the gap. CDR3 region: CASSIIRSGGTEAFF. The CDR3 region has the DNA TGTGCCAGTAGTATAATCAGGTCTGGGGGCACTGAAGCTTTCTTT. Full variable domain (remainder filled in from reference TRBV19 and TRBJ1-1): DGGITQSPKYLFRKEGQNVTLSCEQNLNHDAMYWYRQDPGQGLRLIYYSQIVNDFQKGDIAEGYSVSREKKESFPLTVTSAQKNPTAFYLCASSIIRSGGTEAFFGQGTRLTVV.

V gene TRBV7-3 combines with J gene TRBJ2-5, with 10 bases aligning to TRBD2. Germline V gene lookup returns CDR1 SGHTA and CDR2 FQGTGA. This CDR3 comprises 15 residues. Germline trimming cut 5 bases from V and 5 bases from J; bases unmatched to any gene: 8. CDR3 amino acids: CASSPTGAGGETQYF. In DNA, the CDR3 is TGTGCCAGCAGCCCCACGGGAGCGGGAGGGGAGACCCAGTACTTC.

The chain is built from TRBV21-1 and TRBJ1-1. TRBV21-1 is given as a pseudogene. The CDR3 loop spans 11 amino acids. This CDR3 is CASCRGPEAFF. As DNA, the CDR3 is TGTGCCAGCTGCCGGGGGCCTGAAGCTTTCTTT.

This clone was seen once. CDR3 loop: CSVSNGETQYF. In nucleotides, the CDR3 is TGCAGCGTTAGTAATGGGGAGACCCAGTACTTC. The chain uses TRBV29-1 and TRBJ2-5; the D is unclear. V lost 5 bases and J 5 bases, leaving 9 bases between the germline ends. This CDR3 is 11 amino acids long. The germline V gene encodes CDR1 SQVTM and CDR2 ANQGSEA. Full variable domain (outside the CDR3, taken from reference TRBV29-1 and TRBJ2-5): SAVISQKPSRDICQRGTSLTIQCQVDSQVTMMFWYRQQPGQSLTLIATANQGSEATYESGFVIDKFPISRPNLTFSTLTVSNMSPEDSSIYLCSVSNGETQYFGPGTRLLVL.

This clone has more than one count but fewer than ten. The V gene is TRBV29-1, the J gene TRBJ2-7; D might be TRBD1 or TRBD2, each matching 8 bases. With 6 bases removed from V and 3 bases from J, the gap between germline ends came to 21 bases. The CDR3 covers 15 residues. The germline gives CDR1 SQVTM, CDR2 ANQGSEA. The CDR3 here is CSVRGGRGPLYEQYF. CDR3 in DNA: TGCAGCGTCCGGGGGGGCAGGGGGCCCCTCTACGAGCAGTACTTC.

This clone was seen once. This sequence joins TRBV6-6 and TRBJ2-7; 7 bases match TRBD2. Per the germline V gene, CDR1 is MNHNY and CDR2 is SVGAGI (reference sequence). Unmatched junction bases numbered 13, after V lost 6 bases and J lost 2 bases. CDR3 length: 16 amino acids. This CDR3 reads CASSPRGGGGTYEQYF. The CDR3 DNA is TGTGCCAGCAGCCCCCGCGGGGGAGGAGGAACCTACGAGCAGTACTTC.